These 5 T cell receptor beta chains were all obtained from the same sample, sequenced in a study of T cells in Graves' hyperthyroidism and ophthalmopathy. Amplification targeted TCR beta CDR3 regions from RNA transcripts. The primer set for the first-round RT-PCR of the TCR CDR3 was HTBI. A single record per CDR3 protein comes from TCRdb applying MiXCR to the multiplex PCR reads. The table includes hundreds of thousands of distinct CDR3 sequences, around 46% detected once. The sample consisted of peripheral blood or thyroid tissue (not recorded which). The receptors come from a young woman with Graves' hyperthyroidism.

There are many counts of this clonotype. Sequence at one end of the junction differs from germline and may be a read error. This chain connects TRBV5-1 to TRBJ2-6, with a possible D match to TRBD2 (6 bases). The germline CDR1 and CDR2 sequences are SGHRS and YFSETQ. The CDR3 runs to 15 residues. The CDR3: CASSLGGSGANVLTF. The CDR3 coding sequence is TGTGCCAGCAGCTTGGGAGGCTCTGGGGCCAACGTCCTGACTTTC. The whole variable domain, remainder taken from reference TRBV5-1 and TRBJ2-6, is KAGVTQTPRYLIKTRGQQVTLSCSPISGHRSVSWYQQTPGQGLQFLFEYFSETQRNKGNFPGRFSGRQFSNSRSEMNVSTLELGDSALYLCASSLGGSGANVLTFGAGSRLTVL.

This clonotype was seen many times. V gene TRBV2 combines with J gene TRBJ2-2, with 11 bases matching TRBD2. CDR3 size: 15 residues. Germline V gene data show CDR1 as SNHLY and CDR2 as FYNNEI. With V trimmed by 6 bases and J by 4 bases, 4 bases remained unmatched. CDR3 region: CASRGLADITGELFF. Written as DNA, the CDR3 is TGTGCCAGCAGGGGACTAGCGGACATCACCGGGGAGCTGTTTTTT.

This clonotype was observed a few times. The genes are TRBV20-1 and TRBJ1-4, with D perhaps TRBD1 (6 bases). The CDR3 loop spans 13 amino acids. Germline V gene sequence: CDR1 DFQATT, CDR2 SNEGSKA (reference sequence). Trimming shortened V by 3 bases and J by 6 bases, and 11 bases separated the two germline ends. The CDR3 sequence is CSASLHRDEKLFF. In DNA, the CDR3 is TGCAGTGCTAGTCTCCACAGGGATGAAAAACTGTTTTTT.

This clonotype appeared a few times. The chain is built from TRBV19 and TRBJ2-2; maybe TRBD1 (6 bases). CDR1 and CDR2 (germline): LNHDA, SQIVND (reference sequence). The CDR3 covers 15 residues. The V gene lost 3 bases and the J gene lost 1 base, with 9 bases spanning the gap. CDR3 sequence: CASSMETGNTGELFF. The DNA for the CDR3 is TGTGCCAGTAGTATGGAGACAGGGAACACCGGGGAGCTGTTTTTT.

In the case of this clonotype: One junction end does not reproduce the germline sequence, and a read error may be involved. The chain employs TRBV9 and TRBJ1-3, with 11 bases aligning to TRBD1. The V gene's germline CDR1 is SGDLS and CDR2 YYNGEE. This CDR3 is 15 amino acids long. The CDR3 protein is CASSRDRGTGNTIYF. CDR3 in DNA: TGCGCCAGCAGCCGGGACAGGGGGACTGGAAACACCATATATTTT.